These 30 T cell receptor beta chains were sequenced from one sample in a study of blood T cell repertoires in COVID-19. Generated by immunoSEQ multiplex PCR, the TCRdb table keeps only in-frame clones and is missing some. The sample lists 150,000 to 200,000 clones; over 75% were seen once. The specimen sequenced was PBMCs or T cells enriched from blood (not recorded which). The receptors stem from a man aged 45 to 65 who had recovered from COVID-19.

The chain has TRBV19 and TRBJ2-5; no definite D call. Trimming removed 3 bases from V and 5 bases from J, with 13 bases in between. Germline CDR1 is LNHDA and CDR2 is SQIVND (reference sequence). This CDR3 has 14 residues. The CDR3 loop reads CASSIEYGHETQYF. CDR3 DNA: TGTGCCAGTAGTATCGAATACGGTCACGAGACCCAGTACTTC.

This chain uses TRBV7-8 with TRBJ2-7; TRBD2 matches at 8 bases. Per the germline V gene, CDR1 is SGHVS and CDR2 is FQNEAQ. The trim removed 7 bases at V and 2 bases at J, leaving 7 bases unmatched. The CDR3 is 14 residues long. The CDR3 here is CASTVVSGTYEQYF. The CDR3 DNA reads as TGTGCCAGCACCGTCGTTAGCGGGACCTACGAGCAGTACTTC.

The V gene is TRBV3-1 (or the pseudogene TRBV3-2), the J gene TRBJ2-5, with TRBD2 matching 9 bases. In germline, CDR1 is LGHDT, CDR2 YNNKEL (reference sequence). V lost 2 bases, J lost 5 bases, and 9 bases stayed unmatched. The CDR3 runs 16 residues. CDR3 coding DNA: TGTGCCAGCAGCCAACTCATTCGCGGGGGGGCGGAGACCCAGTACTTC. This encodes CASSQLIRGGAETQYF.

This chain joins TRBV19 and TRBJ2-2, with TRBD2 identical over 14 bases. Germline assignment: CDR1 LNHDA and CDR2 SQIVND (reference sequence). V shed 5 bases and J 3 bases; nucleotides not matched to a gene: 5. This CDR3 region has 17 residues. CDR3 region: CASSPGLAGADTGELFF. CDR3 bases: TGTGCCAGTAGTCCGGGACTAGCGGGGGCAGACACCGGGGAGCTGTTTTTT.

The chain links TRBV12-3 or TRBV12-4 to TRBJ1-2, with TRBD1 matching over 7 bases. The V gene end was trimmed by 7 bases and the J gene end by 6 bases; junction bases not matched to a gene: 5. There are 12 residues in the CDR3. The CDR3 nucleotides read TGTGCCAGCACCATACAGGGGAATGGCTACACCTTC. This encodes CASTIQGNGYTF.

This rearrangement joins TRBV10-2 to TRBJ2-5, with 9 nucleotides matching TRBD2. Germline V gene data show CDR1 as WSHSY and CDR2 as SAAADI. V dropped 2 bases and J dropped 2; count of bases not matched to a gene: 9. The CDR3 is made up of 17 amino acids. CDR3 DNA sequence: TGCGCCAGCAGTGAGAACGGACTAGCGATTTATCAAGAGACCCAGTACTTC. This gives the protein CASSENGLAIYQETQYF.

The chain couples TRBV19 to TRBJ2-1, with D tentatively TRBD1 (6 bases). CDR3 length: 14 amino acids. Germline CDR1 reads LNHDA; CDR2 reads SQIVND (reference sequence). The germline V and J ends were trimmed by 6 bases and 8 bases, with 17 bases remaining between them. CDR3 protein: CASRPQGSVDEQFF. Written as DNA, the CDR3 is TGTGCCAGTAGACCCCAGGGGAGTGTTGATGAGCAGTTCTTC. The full variable domain, completed using reference TRBV19 and TRBJ2-1, is DGGITQSPKYLFRKEGQNVTLSCEQNLNHDAMYWYRQDPGQGLRLIYYSQIVNDFQKGDIAEGYSVSREKKESFPLTVTSAQKNPTAFYLCASRPQGSVDEQFFGPGTRLTVL.

The V call is TRBV3-1 (or the pseudogene TRBV3-2), the J call TRBJ2-5; perhaps TRBD2 as D (6 bases). The germline gives CDR1 LGHDT, CDR2 YNNKEL (reference sequence). Trimming stripped 1 base from V and 4 bases from J, with 13 bases between. The CDR3 is 15 residues long. The CDR3 nucleotides are TGTGCCAGCAGCCAAGTATTGGGACTTCGAGAGACCCAGTACTTC. Amino acid sequence: CASSQVLGLRETQYF.

The rearrangement joins TRBV28 to TRBJ1-2, with 7 bases lining up with TRBD1. The CDR3 runs 15 residues. Germline assignment: CDR1 MDHEN and CDR2 SYDVKM. With 4 bases clipped from V and 4 bases from J, the junction kept 9 bases outside the gene matches. This CDR3 reads CASSSPQQGIYGYTF. The CDR3 nucleotides read TGTGCCAGCAGTTCCCCCCAACAGGGGATCTATGGCTACACCTTC.

The V and J genes are TRBV5-6 and TRBJ1-4, with unresolved D. The CDR3 runs to 14 residues. Trimming stripped 6 bases from V and 6 bases from J, with 15 bases between. CDR1 SGHDT and CDR2 YYEEEE come from the germline V gene. The CDR3 spells CASTARGKDEKLFF. The CDR3 bases are TGTGCCAGCACCGCAAGAGGGAAGGATGAAAAACTGTTTTTT.

The rearrangement uses TRBV4-1 and TRBJ1-5, with D perhaps TRBD1 (6 bases). V was pared by 5 bases and J by 1 base, with 12 bases between. Germline loops: CDR1 MGHRA, CDR2 YSYEKL. The CDR3 is 15 amino acids. DNA for the CDR3: TGCGCCAGCAGCAACTATGGACAGAGCAATCAGCCCCAGCATTTT. Amino acid sequence: CASSNYGQSNQPQHF.

V usage is TRBV19 and J usage is TRBJ2-3; 11 nucleotides match TRBD2. J gave up 5 bases and V 3 bases, and 4 bases lay outside the gene matches. The CDR3 contains 15 residues. Germline V lookup: CDR1 LNHDA, CDR2 SQIVND (reference sequence). In nucleotides, the CDR3 is TGTGCCAGTAGTATTTCGCTAGCGGGGGGAGATACGCAGTATTTT. This sequence encodes CASSISLAGGDTQYF.

This chain uses TRBV3-1 (or the pseudogene TRBV3-2) with TRBJ2-1; 12 nucleotides align to TRBD2. The V gene's germline CDR1 is LGHDT and CDR2 YNNKEL (reference sequence). J lost 10 bases, V lost 4 bases, and 5 bases had no gene match. The CDR3 runs 14 residues. In DNA form, the CDR3 reads TGTGCCAGCAGCCGACTAGCGGGAGCTAGGGAGCAGTTCTTC. It specifies CASSRLAGAREQFF.

The chain links TRBV28 to TRBJ1-5; D might be TRBD1 (5 bases). The germline V gene encodes CDR1 MDHEN and CDR2 SYDVKM. The CDR3 totals 12 residues. The V end lost 0 bases, the J end lost 8 bases, and 5 bases lay between the germline ends. CDR3 amino acids: CASSLWDKPQHF. CDR3 nucleotides: TGTGCCAGCAGTTTATGGGACAAGCCCCAGCATTTT.

The chain couples TRBV20-1 to TRBJ2-7; a possible D gene is TRBD1 (6 bases). CDR3 length: 11 amino acids. Per the germline V gene, CDR1 is DFQATT and CDR2 is SNEGSKA (reference sequence). V lost 6 bases and J 2 bases, leaving 8 bases between the germline ends. The CDR3 coding sequence is TGCAGTGCCACAGGGACCTACGAGCAGTACTTC. As protein: CSATGTYEQYF.

This chain joins TRBV7-6 and TRBJ2-2, with TRBD2 matching over 7 bases. Germline lookup yields CDR1 SGHVS and CDR2 FNYEAQ. The CDR3 spans 15 residues. The V gene end was trimmed by 6 bases and the J gene end by 5 bases; junction bases not matched to a gene: 9. In DNA, the CDR3 is TGTGCCAGCAGGAGTAGACTAGCTGGAACCGGGGAGCTGTTTTTT. Residues: CASRSRLAGTGELFF.

The V and J genes are TRBV18 and TRBJ1-3; D possibly corresponds to TRBD1 (5 bases). CDR1 is KGHSH and CDR2 is LQKENI in the germline V gene. Trimming stripped 5 bases from V and 0 bases from J, with 8 bases between. The CDR3 length is 14 residues. CDR3 sequence reads: CASSTDSSGNTIYF. CDR3 nucleotide sequence: TGTGCCAGCTCAACTGACAGCTCTGGAAACACCATATATTTT.

A few counts support this clone. This chain links TRBV5-1 with TRBJ1-2; no firm D call. V was shortened by 3 bases and J by 3 bases, with 9 bases between the two germline ends. Per the germline V gene, CDR1 is SGHRS and CDR2 is YFSETQ. The CDR3 is 13 residues long. CDR3: CASSSEGHYGYTF. The DNA of the CDR3 is TGCGCCAGCAGCTCAGAGGGCCACTATGGCTACACCTTC. The variable domain in full, completed from reference TRBV5-1 and TRBJ1-2, reads KAGVTQTPRYLIKTRGQQVTLSCSPISGHRSVSWYQQTPGQGLQFLFEYFSETQRNKGNFPGRFSGRQFSNSRSEMNVSTLELGDSALYLCASSSEGHYGYTFGSGTRLTVV.

The rearrangement links TRBV20-1 to TRBJ1-2; TRBD1 matches 8 bases. Germline V gene lookup returns CDR1 DFQATT and CDR2 SNEGSKA (reference sequence). The V gene end was trimmed by 3 bases and the J gene end by 13 bases; junction bases not matched to a gene: 10. The CDR3 spans 12 residues. This CDR3 reads CSASAGQGQFTF. The CDR3 DNA reads as TGCAGTGCTAGTGCCGGACAGGGTCAGTTCACCTTC.

The chain combines TRBV24-1 with TRBJ2-2; 7 bases align to TRBD2. The V gene end was trimmed by 0 bases and the J gene end by 2 bases; junction bases not matched to a gene: 8. CDR3 length: 18 amino acids. CDR1 is KGHDR and CDR2 is SFDVKD in the germline V gene. The CDR3: CATSDLGLLGLNTGELFF. In nucleotides, the CDR3 is TGTGCCACCAGTGATTTGGGGCTCCTGGGACTAAACACCGGGGAGCTGTTTTTT.

The rearrangement joins TRBV10-3 to TRBJ1-1; the match to TRBD1 covers 10 bases. The CDR3 sequence is 14 residues long. CDR1 and CDR2 from the germline V gene are ENHRY and SYGVKD. Trimming at V came to 6 bases and at J to 7 bases, leaving 8 bases not matched to a gene. The CDR3 is CAIRGHGTGDEAFF. The CDR3 DNA reads as TGTGCCATCAGGGGCCACGGGACAGGGGATGAAGCTTTCTTT.

V usage is TRBV5-4 and J usage is TRBJ1-2; 9 positions agree with TRBD1. J lost 6 bases, V lost 3 bases, and 9 bases had no gene match. The CDR3 consists of 15 residues. Germline CDR1 reads SGHNT; CDR2 reads YYREEE (reference sequence). In DNA form, the CDR3 reads TGTGCCAGCAGCTCCTCCGGGACAGGGTCGGATGGCTACACCTTC. Protein: CASSSSGTGSDGYTF. Filled out from reference TRBV5-4 and TRBJ1-2, the complete variable domain reads ETGVTQSPTHLIKTRGQQVTLRCSSQSGHNTVSWYQQALGQGPQFIFQYYREEENGRGNFPPRFSGLQFPNYSSELNVNALELDDSALYLCASSSSGTGSDGYTFGSGTRLTVV.

The rearrangement links TRBV3-1 (or the pseudogene TRBV3-2) to TRBJ2-7, with D uncertain. The germline V gene has CDR1 LGHDT and CDR2 YNNKEL (reference sequence). CDR3 length: 13 residues. Trimming removed 1 base from V and 11 bases from J, with 15 bases in between. The CDR3 sequence: CASSQVISERKYF. The CDR3 bases are TGTGCCAGCAGCCAAGTAATTTCGGAGAGAAAGTACTTC.

The chain recombines TRBV28 with TRBJ2-7, with TRBD1 matching 7 bases. J gave up 4 bases and V 7 bases, and 10 bases lay outside the gene matches. The germline gives CDR1 MDHEN, CDR2 SYDVKM. The CDR3 covers 14 residues. The CDR3 DNA is TGTGCCAGCACATTTTGGGGACAGTTTTACGAGCAGTACTTC. It specifies CASTFWGQFYEQYF.

CDR3 bases: TGTGCCAGCTCACCGGGCGATAGCTCCTACGAGCAGTACTTC. It translates to CASSPGDSSYEQYF. The genes are TRBV18 and TRBJ2-7, with D uncertain. CDR1 KGHSH and CDR2 LQKENI come from the germline V gene. V was cut by 3 bases and J by 0 bases, with 9 bases left in between. The CDR3 sequence is 14 residues long.

This chain links TRBV9 with TRBJ1-6; the D is unclear. V was pared by 0 bases and J by 8 bases, with 6 bases between. The CDR3 covers 13 residues. Germline V lookup: CDR1 SGDLS, CDR2 YYNGEE. In DNA form, the CDR3 reads TGTGCCAGCAGCGTAGGGGGAGATTCACCCCTCCACTTT. Translating gives CASSVGGDSPLHF.

This chain uses TRBV6-6 with TRBJ1-2; D remains ambiguous. The V and J ends lost 7 bases and 5 bases respectively, with 14 bases between them. In germline, CDR1 is MNHNY, CDR2 SVGAGI (reference sequence). CDR3 length: 13 amino acids. As DNA, the CDR3 is TGTGCCAGCATGGAACCGGCGGGATATGGCTACACCTTC. It is translated as CASMEPAGYGYTF.

This rearrangement joins TRBV14 to TRBJ2-1; the match to TRBD2 covers 8 bases. Unmatched junction bases numbered 8, after V lost 2 bases and J lost 8 bases. CDR1 is SGHDN, CDR2 FVKESK, per germline. This CDR3 contains 15 residues. CDR3 sequence: CASSQRSGSKDEQFF. CDR3 sequence (DNA): TGTGCCAGCAGCCAAAGAAGCGGGAGCAAGGATGAGCAGTTCTTC.

The chain links TRBV5-1 to TRBJ2-5; 10 nucleotides line up with TRBD1. CDR3 length equals 18 residues. The J segment lost 4 bases and the V segment lost 3 bases, leaving 15 bases of the junction unmatched. From germline, CDR1 is SGHRS and CDR2 YFSETQ. The CDR3 DNA sequence: TGCGCCAGCAGCTGGGGCCTTGGGTGGGACAGGGGAAGAGAGACCCAGTACTTC. Amino acids: CASSWGLGWDRGRETQYF.

The rearrangement links TRBV5-1 to TRBJ2-3; no clear D. Germline V gene sequence: CDR1 SGHRS, CDR2 YFSETQ. The CDR3 length is 14 residues. V shed 6 bases and J shed 0 bases, with 11 bases lying between them. CDR3 sequence reads: CASNQAGSTDTQYF. Here the CDR3 DNA reads TGCGCCAGCAACCAGGCAGGTAGCACAGATACGCAGTATTTT.